This TCR beta chain was captured by sequencing in a study of tumor T cells in aggressive B-cell lymphoma (dated by TCRdb to 2016 to 2017). Receptor amplification or capture employed the immunoSEQ multiplex PCR assay. Held by TCRdb, this immuneACCESS table contains in-frame sequences only and omits some clones. Under half of the omission traces to an unresolved V gene where checked; the cause of the rest is unknown. This sample is represented by roughly 3,200 clones; about 69% of them were singletons. The ten largest clones capture approximately 9% of the sample. CDR1 and CDR2 are drawn from the germline V gene: SGDLS, YYNGEE. Including cysteine and phenylalanine, the CDR3 has 14 amino acids. Only the CDR3 part of the read is kept: 42 bases, read in frame from the first base. Trimming takes 4 bases off V and 5 bases off J; junction bases not matched to a gene: 6. To note about this clone: Its target antigen remains unknown. No base quality information exists; no much larger clone differs at one position.

The rearrangement combines TRBV9 with TRBJ1-2, with 9 bases in between that match TRBD1. The clonotype was recovered from an adult with diffuse large B cell lymphoma. Input material: tumor tissue. The nucleotide sequence is TGTGCCAGCAGCTCTACAGGGGGCATTTATGGCTACACCTTC. Translated, this is CASSSTGGIYGYTF.